This T cell receptor (beta chain) was retrieved from a study of cytomegalovirus exposure and HLA in healthy donors. Worth noting for this clone: Its antigen is not identified.

PCR used 60 Vbeta primers and 13 Jbeta primers. The authors' processing: There were 80 million to 95 million unique TCR beta chains by a later count, and some 11 million of them were shared. Some clones are missing from TCRdb's copy, which holds only in-frame ones; the method was immunoSEQ multiplex PCR. V and J calls plus clone size are reproduced from that table; the DNA served to infer D and trimming. The sample has fewer than 85,000 clones, 84% seen once. The CDR3 length is 15 residues. Germline V gives CDR1 SGHRS, CDR2 YFSETQ. The V end was cut by 1 base, the J end by 3 bases, with 14 bases between. Points from the study as a whole: Most TCR sequences were rare, but some public TCRs occurred in many donors.

The J gene is TRBJ2-7, the V gene TRBV5-1, with a weak D call TRBD1 (7 bases). The origin of this receptor is a man between 65 and 85 years old in good health and CMV-seropositive. The specimen was PBMCs. For the CDR3, the DNA is TGCGCCAGCAGCTTGAACGCAGGGGGGAACTACGAGCAGTACTTC. Translation: CASSLNAGGNYEQYF.